A selection of T cell receptor beta chains follows, all from one sample in a study of blood T cell repertoires in COVID-19. Generated by immunoSEQ multiplex PCR, the TCRdb table keeps only in-frame clones and is missing some. The sample shows approximately 90,000 clones, approximately 80% of them seen only once. The sample comprised peripheral blood. These receptors all stem from a man aged 65 to 85 with COVID-19, enrolled during active disease. The CDR3 runs from the conserved cysteine through the conserved F or W. The D gene is left open where the match is weak. Only part of the rows carry a size: once, few, many, or a class if the clone is expanded.

clone size	V gene	D gene	J gene	CDR3 length	CDR3 DNA	CDR3 protein
-	TRBV18	-	TRBJ1-1	15	TGTGCCAGCTCACCACGGGAACCCCGAGGGACTGAAGCTTTCTTT	CASSPREPRGTEAFF
-	TRBV5-6	TRBD1	TRBJ1-4	14	TGTGCCAGCAGCTCCCAGGGGGCAGGGGAAAAACTGTTTTTT	CASSSQGAGEKLFF
-	TRBV5-4	-	TRBJ2-7	14	TGTGCCAGCAGCTTTGACGGGAGCTCCTACGAGCAGTACTTC	CASSFDGSSYEQYF
-	TRBV7-2	-	TRBJ2-2	14	TGTGCCAGCAGCTTACTACAGTGGGCCGGGGAGCTGTTTTTT	CASSLLQWAGELFF
-	TRBV29-1	TRBD1	TRBJ2-6	17	TGCAGCGTTATGATTCGGGACAGAGTCTCTGGGGCCAACGTCCTGACTTTC	CSVMIRDRVSGANVLTF
-	TRBV5-1	-	TRBJ2-3	15	TGCGCCAGCAGCTTGTATCTAGTTGGCGCAGATACGCAGTATTTT	CASSLYLVGADTQYF
-	TRBV18	-	TRBJ2-3	19	TGTGCCAGCTCACCCCTGAAGATCGTCGCGGGCCTCCTCACAGATACGCAGTATTTT	CASSPLKIVAGLLTDTQYF
-	TRBV6-5	TRBD1	TRBJ1-1	13	TGTGCCAGCATATCACAGGGGCGGACTGAAGCTTTCTTT	CASISQGRTEAFF
-	TRBV3-1/TRBV3-2	TRBD1	TRBJ1-2	14	TGTGCCAGCAGCCGGGGACAGGGGGCGGATGGCTACACCTTC	CASSRGQGADGYTF
-	TRBV28	-	TRBJ1-5	15	TGTGCCAGCAGTGGGCTCGGGGTTAGCAATCAGCCCCAGCATTTT	CASSGLGVSNQPQHF
-	TRBV15	TRBD2	TRBJ2-7	14	TGTGCCACCAGCAGAGAAGGACTAGTTTACGAGCAGTACTTC	CATSREGLVYEQYF
once	TRBV28	TRBD2	TRBJ2-3	17	TGTGCCAGCAGTTCCTTTACCGGGACTAGAATAACAGATACGCAGTATTTT	CASSSFTGTRITDTQYF
-	TRBV19	TRBD1	TRBJ1-4	16	TGTGCCAGTACCTTGGGACAGGGACAAACTAATGAAAAACTGTTTTTT	CASTLGQGQTNEKLFF
-	TRBV4-1	-	TRBJ2-3	13	TGCGCCAGCAGCCAAGATACAGGGAATACGCAGTATTTT	CASSQDTGNTQYF
-	TRBV27	-	TRBJ2-7	15	TGTGCCAGCAGTTGGAGGGAGCGTTCAACCTACGAGCAGTACTTC	CASSWRERSTYEQYF
-	TRBV7-9	TRBD1	TRBJ2-2	13	TGTGCCAGCAGCGGTAGACAGGGGAGGGAGCTGTTTTTT	CASSGRQGRELFF
-	TRBV28	-	TRBJ2-2	14	TGTGCCAGCAGTCCCCCCCCAAACACCGGGGAGCTGTTTTTT	CASSPPPNTGELFF
-	TRBV28	-	TRBJ2-7	12	TGTGCCAGCAGTTCCGCGAGATCCGAGCAGTACTTC	CASSSARSEQYF
-	TRBV6-6	TRBD1	TRBJ1-6	15	TGTGCCAGCACCAACCCGGGACAGGGGCCTCATATCCTCCACTTT	CASTNPGQGPHILHF
-	TRBV7-2	-	TRBJ1-6	14	TGTGCCAGCAGCTCGGGCTCCTATAATTCACCCCTCCACTTT	CASSSGSYNSPLHF
-	TRBV19	-	TRBJ2-1	15	TGTGCCAGTAGCTCTCAACCTCTTCTAGGCAATGAGCAGTTCTTC	CASSSQPLLGNEQFF
-	TRBV7-2	TRBD1	TRBJ2-1	14	TGTGCCAGCAGCTTTAAGGGGGCCCACAATGAGCAGTTCTTC	CASSFKGAHNEQFF
-	TRBV3-1/TRBV3-2	TRBD2	TRBJ2-1	17	TGTGCCAGCAGCCAAGGGGCTAGCGGGGGGTCCTACAATGAGCAGTTCTTC	CASSQGASGGSYNEQFF
-	TRBV9	-	TRBJ1-6	15	TGTGCCAGCAGCCGCAGGGGCGGAATATCTTCACCCCTCCACTTT	CASSRRGGISSPLHF
-	TRBV5-1	TRBD1	TRBJ2-7	17	TGCGCCAGCAGATATTCCGGGACAGGGCCCCTCGTGGGCGAGCAGTACTTC	CASRYSGTGPLVGEQYF
-	TRBV5-5	TRBD1	TRBJ1-4	14	TGTGCCAGCAGCTCCGGACAGGTACTGGAAAAACTGTTTTTT	CASSSGQVLEKLFF
-	TRBV7-2	-	TRBJ1-3	15	TGTGCCAGCAGCCCGATGGAGGGCTTCGGAAACACCATATATTTT	CASSPMEGFGNTIYF
-	TRBV4-2	TRBD1	TRBJ1-2	15	TGTGCCAGCAGCCAAGAGAAGCAGGGGGCTAGGGGCTACACCTTC	CASSQEKQGARGYTF
once	TRBV7-2	-	TRBJ1-2	15	TGTGCCAGCAGCTTTAAGATCGGAGGGGAAGATGGCTACACCTTC	CASSFKIGGEDGYTF
once	TRBV5-1	TRBD2	TRBJ2-7	14	TGCGCCAGCAGCACTAGCGGGATGACCTACGAGCAGTACTTC	CASSTSGMTYEQYF
-	TRBV27	-	TRBJ2-2	15	TGTGCCAGCAGTTTATTGAGCCAGAACACCGGGGAGCTGTTTTTT	CASSLLSQNTGELFF
-	TRBV24-1	TRBD2	TRBJ2-1	16	TGTGCCACCAGTGATATTAGCGGGTCATCGATGGATGAGCAGTTCTTC	CATSDISGSSMDEQFF
-	TRBV5-1	-	TRBJ2-3	15	TGCGCCAGCAGCTTGGGACTACATGGCACAGATACGCAGTATTTT	CASSLGLHGTDTQYF
-	TRBV11-3	-	TRBJ1-5	18	TGTGCCAGACGAAGTAGAGGGGGGGCGGGTCATAGCAATCAGCCCCAGCATTTT	CARRSRGGAGHSNQPQHF
-	TRBV9	TRBD2	TRBJ2-5	15	TGTGCCAGCGGCCTCGGTGCGGGGGGGCTTGAGACCCAGTACTTC	CASGLGAGGLETQYF
-	TRBV10-3	TRBD2	TRBJ2-7	16	TGTGCCATCAAGGGGACTAGCGGGAGGTCCCCCTACGAGCAGTACTTC	CAIKGTSGRSPYEQYF
-	TRBV7-9	-	TRBJ2-3	15	TGTGCCAGCTCTTGGGGGGGCAGCCTTGAGAATACGCAGTATTTT	CASSWGGSLENTQYF
-	TRBV9	-	TRBJ2-7	13	TGTGCCAGCAGCGTCGGGGAAAGCTACGAGCAGTACTTC	CASSVGESYEQYF
-	TRBV4-3	-	TRBJ2-7	16	TGCGCCAGCAGCCAGGACAGGACAGGGAGGGCCTACGAGCAGTACTTC	CASSQDRTGRAYEQYF
once	TRBV7-3	-	TRBJ1-3	14	TGTGCCAGCAGCTTGACAGCCTCTGGAAACACCATATATTTT	CASSLTASGNTIYF
-	TRBV7-6	TRBD1	TRBJ2-3	16	TGTGCCAGCAGCGCCGTTTCAGGGGGTCTCACAGATACGCAGTATTTT	CASSAVSGGLTDTQYF
-	TRBV19	-	TRBJ1-1	15	TGTGCCAGTAGTATATTAGTGACAACTAACACTGAAGCTTTCTTT	CASSILVTTNTEAFF
-	TRBV7-7	TRBD2	TRBJ2-5	14	TGTGCTAGCAGCTTAGCGGGCAGACAAGAGACCCAGTACTTC	CASSLAGRQETQYF
-	TRBV19	TRBD1	TRBJ1-1	14	TGTGCCAGTCATCATTCAGACAGGGACACTGAAGCTTTCTTT	CASHHSDRDTEAFF
-	TRBV28	TRBD2	TRBJ2-1	16	TGTGCCAGCAGACTCACCCCTGGGGGAGGGGTGAATGAGCAGTTCTTC	CASRLTPGGGVNEQFF
-	TRBV25-1	-	TRBJ1-1	14	TGTGCCAGCAGTGAAGCCAGGGGATTGACTGAAGCTTTCTTT	CASSEARGLTEAFF
-	TRBV7-9	-	TRBJ1-2	17	TGTGCCAGCAGCGATACTAACCGGGAGCCACTATCCCCTAAGAGCACCTTC	CASSDTNREPLSPKSTF